The 22 T cell receptor beta chains below come from one sample, sequenced in a study of vaccination and CD4 T cells after COVID-19. Treatment meaning: 10-day PBMC culture with coronavirus spike peptide pools or control peptides (ViraFEST assay). CD4+ T cells that had been cultured provided DNA sequenced with the Oncomine TCR Beta short-read assay. TCRdb re-called the PCR reads with MiXCR, one entry per CDR3 protein. The sample has 10,000 to 15,000 distinct CDR3 sequences; roughly 61% are singletons. Their specific antigens are unknown. Sample: CD4+ T cells from blood, cultured in vitro. The receptors were sampled from a human donor who had recovered from COVID-19.

CDR3 DNA: TGTGCCAGTACAAACCCCGGAGGCGGGAGGGAGACCCAGTACTTC. This translates into CASTNPGGGRETQYF. V is TRBV5-4 and J is TRBJ2-5; 8 nucleotides line up with TRBD2. CDR1 is SGHNT, CDR2 YYREEE, per germline (reference sequence). V trimming: 8 bases; J trimming: 5 bases; junction bases outside the gene matches: 14. This CDR3 region has 15 residues.

The rearrangement joins TRBV7-9 to TRBJ1-2; 8 bases agree with TRBD1. V dropped 6 bases and J dropped 4; count of bases not matched to a gene: 7. Germline-derived CDR1 and CDR2 are SEHNR and FQNEAQ (reference sequence). This CDR3 is 14 amino acids long. The CDR3 reads CASSRDRGTYGYTF. The CDR3 region has the DNA TGTGCCAGCAGTCGAGACAGGGGAACCTATGGCTACACCTTC. The full variable domain, with the rest looked up from reference TRBV7-9 and TRBJ1-2, is DTGVSQNPRHKITKRGQNVTFRCDPISEHNRLYWYRQTLGQGPEFLTYFQNEAQLEKSRLLSDRFSAERPKGSFSTLEIQRTEQGDSAMYLCASSRDRGTYGYTFGSGTRLTVV.

This sequence joins TRBV7-2 and TRBJ2-4, with D perhaps being TRBD1 or TRBD2 (5 bases each). Germline V lookup: CDR1 SGHTA, CDR2 FQGNSA. This CDR3 spans 17 amino acids. V lost 4 bases to trimming and J lost 0 bases, with 16 bases between them. As DNA, the CDR3 is TGTGCCAGCAGCTCCGCCCTGAGGGGCCTAGCCAAAAACATTCAGTACTTC. Its protein product is CASSSALRGLAKNIQYF.

The V and J genes are TRBV11-3 and TRBJ2-7, with TRBD1 identical over 9 bases. V dropped 5 bases and J dropped 4; count of bases not matched to a gene: 9. Germline CDR1 reads SGHNT; CDR2 reads YENEEA. The CDR3 has 15 residues. CDR3 protein: CASSESGTGPYEQYF. The CDR3 nucleotides are TGTGCCAGCAGCGAATCCGGGACAGGGCCATACGAGCAGTACTTC. The full variable domain, in which reference TRBV11-3 and TRBJ2-7 provide the parts outside the CDR3, is EAGVVQSPRYKIIEKKQPVAFWCNPISGHNTLYWYLQNLGQGPELLIRYENEEAVDDSQLPKDRFSAERLKGVDSTLKIQPAELGDSAVYLCASSESGTGPYEQYFGPGTRLTVT.

DNA for the CDR3: TGTGCCAGTAGTATCAGGACAGGTTCTAATCAGCCCCAGCATTTT. Its protein product is CASSIRTGSNQPQHF. This chain connects TRBV19 to TRBJ1-5; 7 bases match TRBD1. The CDR3 has 15 amino acids. Germline CDR1 and CDR2: LNHDA and SQIVND (reference sequence). The J segment lost 4 bases and the V segment lost 3 bases, leaving 6 bases of the junction unmatched.

This clonotype was picked up a small number of times. This sequence joins TRBV18 and TRBJ1-2; the match to TRBD1 covers 8 bases. Germline V gene sequence: CDR1 KGHSH, CDR2 LQKENI. Trimming at V came to 3 bases and at J to 8 bases, leaving 5 bases not matched to a gene. This CDR3 is built from 13 residues. The CDR3 sequence: CASSPLRGPGYTF. The CDR3 nucleotides are TGTGCCAGCTCACCTCTCAGGGGGCCCGGCTACACCTTC.

Only a few counts were recorded for this clonotype. The chain is built from TRBV7-2 and TRBJ2-3; 9 bases line up with TRBD1. There are 14 residues in the CDR3. Losses at the gene ends were 3 bases for V and 4 bases for J; bases not matched to a gene: 2. Germline V gives CDR1 SGHTA, CDR2 FQGNSA. The CDR3 sequence is CASSLGQGADTQYF. CDR3 sequence (DNA): TGTGCCAGCAGCTTGGGACAGGGTGCAGATACGCAGTATTTT.

The CDR3 sequence is CASSPGTRSPRDTQYF. DNA of the CDR3: TGTGCCAGCAGCCCCGGGACTAGGTCCCCCCGAGATACGCAGTATTTT. This chain connects TRBV11-2 to TRBJ2-3; 8 bases agree with TRBD2. CDR3 size: 16 residues. Germline V gene sequence: CDR1 SGHAT, CDR2 FQNNGV. V lost 5 bases to trimming and J lost 5 bases; unmatched junction nucleotides: 12.

The chain links TRBV30 to TRBJ2-7; TRBD2 aligns across 12 bases. CDR3 size: 16 residues. The ends lost 2 bases at V and 7 bases at J; junction bases unmatched: 12. Germline V gene data show CDR1 as GTSNPN and CDR2 as SVGIG (reference sequence). The DNA of the CDR3 is TGTGCCTGGAGTTACTACACACGACTAGCGGGAGTGGAGCAGTACTTC. Translated, it gives CAWSYYTRLAGVEQYF.

A few counts support this clonotype. The gene calls are TRBV2 and TRBJ2-5; 9 nucleotides agree with TRBD1. Trimming at V came to 6 bases and at J to 4 bases, leaving 6 bases not matched to a gene. The CDR3 loop spans 14 amino acids. Germline CDR1 SNHLY, CDR2 FYNNEI. In nucleotides, the CDR3 is TGTGCCAGCAGGCCGGGACAGGGACCAGAGACCCAGTACTTC. Translation gives CASRPGQGPETQYF.

The chain links TRBV20-1 to TRBJ2-2, with 10 nucleotides matching TRBD1. Germline CDR1 and CDR2: DFQATT and SNEGSKA (reference sequence). The CDR3 contains 14 residues. The J segment lost 8 bases and the V segment lost 3 bases, leaving 6 bases of the junction unmatched. CDR3 sequence: CSASEGQGRGELFF. The CDR3 DNA is TGCAGTGCTAGTGAGGGACAGGGGCGGGGGGAGCTGTTTTTT.

V and J are TRBV4-1 and TRBJ1-5; the D is unclear. The germline V gene has CDR1 MGHRA and CDR2 YSYEKL. This CDR3 has 16 residues. The ends were cut back, 3 bases at V and 4 bases at J, with 16 bases in the middle. CDR3 DNA: TGCGCCAGCAGCCATCGTGTAGGATTAAGTAATCAGCCCCAGCATTTT. It codes for CASSHRVGLSNQPQHF.

This clonotype was counted a few times. This chain uses TRBV20-1 with TRBJ1-1; no firm D call. The CDR3 is 13 amino acids. V was clipped by 3 bases and J by 8 bases, with 16 bases between them. Germline V gene sequence: CDR1 DFQATT, CDR2 SNEGSKA (reference sequence). The DNA for the CDR3 is TGCAGTGCTAGGTACTCAGCCGGCGGGGAAGCTTTCTTT. It translates to CSARYSAGGEAFF.

V and J are TRBV2 and TRBJ1-5; D remains ambiguous. Germline lookup yields CDR1 SNHLY and CDR2 FYNNEI. The V end was cut by 2 bases, the J end by 6 bases, with 11 bases between. CDR3 length: 14 amino acids. Here the CDR3 DNA reads TGTGCCAGCAGTGAACGCCTGGGGATTCAGCCCCAGCATTTT. The encoded protein is CASSERLGIQPQHF.

This clonotype was seen a handful of times. CDR3 in DNA: TGTGCCAGTAGTATTCACCGGGGGACCCAGTACTTC. This translates into CASSIHRGTQYF. This sequence joins TRBV19 and TRBJ2-5; weak D call: TRBD2 (5 bases). This CDR3 comprises 12 residues. V gave up 3 bases and J gave up 7 bases, with 9 bases separating them. Germline V lookup: CDR1 LNHDA, CDR2 SQIVND (reference sequence).

The J gene is TRBJ1-1, the V gene TRBV5-6; D is undetermined. CDR3 size: 14 residues. Germline V gene sequence: CDR1 SGHDT, CDR2 YYEEEE. The V end lost 0 bases, the J end lost 7 bases, and 13 bases lay between the germline ends. CDR3 residues: CASSLAGIYGEAFF. Written as DNA, the CDR3 is TGTGCCAGCAGCTTGGCCGGAATTTATGGTGAAGCTTTCTTT.

CDR3 nucleotides: TGTGCCAGCAGTCAAACTCGGGGCCCTAATTCACCCCTCCACTTT. Amino acids: CASSQTRGPNSPLHF. The chain combines TRBV7-7 with TRBJ1-6, with D maybe TRBD1 (5 bases). Germline assignment: CDR1 SSHAT and CDR2 FNYEAQ (reference sequence). There are 15 residues in the CDR3. V gave up 6 bases and J gave up 6 bases, with 15 bases separating them.

The V call is TRBV11-1, the J call TRBJ2-7, with 10 bases that match TRBD1. Germline assignment: CDR1 SGHAT and CDR2 FQDESV (reference sequence). Germline trimming cut 5 bases from V and 5 bases from J; bases unmatched to any gene: 9. The CDR3 length is 15 residues. In nucleotides, the CDR3 is TGTGCCAGCAGCCAACCTGGGACAGGGGTCGACGAGCAGTACTTC. Its translation is CASSQPGTGVDEQYF.

The chain couples TRBV7-9 to TRBJ1-3; 8 bases are a match to TRBD1. Germline assignment: CDR1 SEHNR and CDR2 FQNEAQ (reference sequence). The junction had 2 bases not matched to a gene; V was cut back by 5 bases and J by 2 bases. This CDR3 has 14 residues. CDR3 sequence (DNA): TGTGCCAGCAGCCGGACAGGGACTGGAAACACCATATATTTT. Translated, it gives CASSRTGTGNTIYF. The whole variable domain, remainder taken from reference TRBV7-9 and TRBJ1-3, is DTGVSQNPRHKITKRGQNVTFRCDPISEHNRLYWYRQTLGQGPEFLTYFQNEAQLEKSRLLSDRFSAERPKGSFSTLEIQRTEQGDSAMYLCASSRTGTGNTIYFGEGSWLTVV.

The rearrangement links TRBV7-6 to TRBJ2-5; D assignment may be TRBD1 or TRBD2 (5 bases each). V lost 5 bases, J lost 5 bases, and 15 bases lay in between. Germline assignment: CDR1 SGHVS and CDR2 FNYEAQ. This CDR3 region has 14 residues. The CDR3 sequence: CASSLSGSGETQYF. The CDR3 DNA is TGTGCCAGCAGCCTTTCAGGGTCGGGGGAGACCCAGTACTTC.

This clonotype has just a few counts. This chain joins TRBV6-1 and TRBJ1-2; the match to TRBD1 covers 9 bases. Germline loops: CDR1 MNHNS, CDR2 SASEGT. The trim removed 5 bases at V and 3 bases at J, leaving 16 bases unmatched. This CDR3 has 18 amino acids. For the CDR3, the DNA is TGTGCCAGCAGTCGGATTACCGGGACAGGGTTTTCTGACTATGGCTACACCTTC. The encoded protein is CASSRITGTGFSDYGYTF.

This clonotype was observed a single time. The conserved phenylalanine or tryptophan normally closing the CDR3 is absent here, so this likely arose from a read error. The chain has TRBV27 and TRBJ1-2; TRBD1 aligns across 9 bases. Germline CDR1 is MNHEY and CDR2 is SMNVEV (reference sequence). The trim removed 2 bases at V and 5 bases at J, leaving 9 bases unmatched. This CDR3 contains 16 residues. CDR3: CASSLVGTGGGYGYTL. The CDR3 region has the DNA TGTGCCAGCAGTTTAGTCGGAACAGGGGGCGGGTATGGCTACACCCTC.